This entry lists 21 T cell receptor beta chains sequenced from one sample in a study of cytomegalovirus exposure and HLA in healthy donors. 13 Jbeta primers and 60 Vbeta primers were used for the PCR. Assay used: immunoSEQ multiplex PCR; TCRdb lists only in-frame clones, some missing. The sample includes under 200,000 clones, approximately 85% seen only once; the top ten take roughly 8.8%. Sequencing input: PBMCs. The receptors were sampled from a man aged 18 to 35 in good health and CMV-seropositive.

The chain joins TRBV15 to TRBJ2-5; 7 bases map to TRBD1. Germline V lookup: CDR1 LNHNV, CDR2 YYDKDF (reference sequence). Germline trimming cut 0 bases from V and 11 bases from J; bases unmatched to any gene: 15. The CDR3 runs 16 residues. CDR3 nucleotides: TGTGCCACCAGCAGAGAAAACAGGGGTACCCGGTTAGAGCAGTACTTC. It yields the protein CATSRENRGTRLEQYF.

The chain uses TRBV29-1 and TRBJ1-2; a possible D gene is TRBD1 (5 bases). The CDR3 is 12 amino acids. The V end lost 7 bases, the J end lost 4 bases, and 13 bases lay between the germline ends. The germline V gene has CDR1 SQVTM and CDR2 ANQGSEA. The CDR3 region is CSDDGRAYGYTF. The DNA of the CDR3 is TGCAGCGACGACGGCAGGGCCTATGGCTACACCTTC.

J is TRBJ2-5 and V is TRBV14; D ambiguous. The CDR3 is 15 amino acids. Per germline, CDR1 SGHDN and CDR2 FVKESK. The V gene lost 1 base and the J gene lost 4 bases, with 13 bases spanning the gap. This CDR3 is CASSQGTTIGETQYF. The CDR3 bases are TGTGCCAGCAGCCAAGGAACCACTATCGGAGAGACCCAGTACTTC.

The chain links TRBV11-2 to TRBJ1-4; 7 positions match TRBD1. Trimming took 5 bases from V and 7 from J; bases not matched to a gene: 13. There are 16 residues in the CDR3. CDR1 and CDR2 (germline): SGHAT, FQNNGV. In nucleotides, the CDR3 is TGTGCCAGCAGCCCGACAGGGCGGGAAGGATCTGAAAAACTGTTTTTT. It specifies CASSPTGREGSEKLFF.

This chain joins TRBV4-3 and TRBJ2-3; 7 bases match TRBD2. The trim removed 0 bases at V and 1 base at J, leaving 4 bases unmatched. CDR1 LGHNA and CDR2 YSLEER come from the germline V gene. CDR3 size: 16 residues. The CDR3 sequence is CASSQDLRGGTDTQYF. CDR3 DNA sequence: TGCGCCAGCAGCCAAGATCTACGGGGGGGCACAGATACGCAGTATTTT.

This clone showed up just once. This chain connects TRBV5-1 to TRBJ2-7; no definite D call. Germline loops: CDR1 SGHRS, CDR2 YFSETQ. This CDR3 comprises 13 residues. V was shortened by 2 bases and J by 4 bases, with 10 bases between the two germline ends. The CDR3 nucleotides are TGCGCCAGCAGCTTAATAAACAGTTACGAGCAGTACTTC. This sequence encodes CASSLINSYEQYF.

The chain recombines TRBV2 with TRBJ2-7, with D possibly being TRBD1 (5 bases). CDR3 size: 13 residues. Trimming took off 7 bases at V and 1 base at J, with 11 bases between the two ends. Germline CDR1 reads SNHLY; CDR2 reads FYNNEI. Here the CDR3 DNA reads TGTGCCAGCACCGAGACAGTATCCTACGAGCAGTACTTC. Its protein is CASTETVSYEQYF.

V usage is TRBV2 and J usage is TRBJ1-2; 8 positions agree with TRBD1. The germline CDR1 and CDR2 sequences are SNHLY and FYNNEI. V was clipped by 1 base and J by 5 bases; unmatched bases: 3. CDR3 length: 14 amino acids. The chain's CDR3 is CASSEGTGIYGYTF. CDR3 in DNA: TGTGCCAGCAGTGAAGGGACAGGGATATATGGCTACACCTTC.

As to this clone: Other DNA sequences in this sample translate to the same CDR3. The V call is TRBV20-1, the J call TRBJ2-3, with TRBD2 as a possible D gene (6 bases). The CDR3 is 11 amino acids. V was pared by 6 bases and J by 6 bases, with 10 bases between. Germline lookup yields CDR1 DFQATT and CDR2 SNEGSKA (reference sequence). CDR3 DNA: TGCAGTGCGTCCCGGGGGGATACGCAGTATTTT. It translates to CSASRGDTQYF.

V usage is TRBV25-1 and J usage is TRBJ2-7; TRBD1 might be the D (5 bases). V was clipped by 2 bases and J by 5 bases, with 13 bases between them. Germline assignment: CDR1 MGHDK and CDR2 SYGVNS. This CDR3 is 14 amino acids long. CDR3 DNA: TGTGCCAGCAGTGAACCAGGGTTATTGGACGAGCAGTACTTC. Translating gives CASSEPGLLDEQYF.

The DNA for the CDR3 is TGTGCCAGCAGCCCCGGGACTAGCGGGGGACAAGAGACCCAGTACTTC. Its protein product is CASSPGTSGGQETQYF. This rearrangement joins TRBV9 to TRBJ2-5; TRBD2 aligns across 14 bases. The CDR3 spans 16 residues. Germline CDR1 SGDLS, CDR2 YYNGEE. The trim removed 4 bases at V and 2 bases at J, leaving 4 bases unmatched. The whole variable domain, remainder taken from reference TRBV9 and TRBJ2-5, is DSGVTQTPKHLITATGQRVTLRCSPRSGDLSVYWYQQSLDQGLQFLIQYYNGEERAKGNILERFSAQQFPDLHSELNLSSLELGDSALYFCASSPGTSGGQETQYFGPGTRLLVL.

The V gene is TRBV27, the J gene TRBJ2-7; TRBD1 matches 9 bases. The CDR3 length is 20 residues. Losses at the gene ends were 7 bases for V and 4 bases for J; bases not matched to a gene: 26. Per the germline V gene, CDR1 is MNHEY and CDR2 is SMNVEV (reference sequence). This CDR3 reads CASTVSFSPYAGTGTYEQYF. In nucleotides, the CDR3 is TGTGCCAGCACAGTTAGTTTTTCCCCCTATGCCGGGACAGGGACATACGAGCAGTACTTC.

This chain joins TRBV15 and TRBJ2-5; 7 bases align to TRBD2. The DNA matches TRBJ2-7 better at its end, which makes the J call doubtful. This CDR3 comprises 15 residues. Germline V gives CDR1 LNHNV, CDR2 YYDKDF (reference sequence). The CDR3 sequence is CATSRGGGSSYEQYF. CDR3 coding DNA: TGTGCCACCAGCAGAGGGGGGGGGAGCTCCTACGAGCAGTACTTC.

V and J are TRBV19 and TRBJ1-2, with a possible D match to TRBD1 (6 bases). V was shortened by 3 bases and J by 3 bases, with 8 bases between the two germline ends. Germline CDR1 LNHDA, CDR2 SQIVND (reference sequence). This CDR3 region has 13 residues. CDR3 bases: TGTGCCAGTAGTATTCGGACAGACTATGGCTACACCTTC. It is translated as CASSIRTDYGYTF. Complete variable domain (other parts from reference TRBV19 and TRBJ1-2): DGGITQSPKYLFRKEGQNVTLSCEQNLNHDAMYWYRQDPGQGLRLIYYSQIVNDFQKGDIAEGYSVSREKKESFPLTVTSAQKNPTAFYLCASSIRTDYGYTFGSGTRLTVV.

The chain employs TRBV11-2 and TRBJ2-3, with D possibly being TRBD1 (5 bases). The V and J ends lost 5 bases and 0 bases respectively, with 12 bases between them. The CDR3 length is 15 residues. CDR1 is SGHAT, CDR2 FQNNGV, per germline. CDR3 nucleotides: TGTGCCAGCAGCCGGTCAGGGTCTAGCACAGATACGCAGTATTTT. Residues: CASSRSGSSTDTQYF. The variable domain in full, with the rest retrieved from reference TRBV11-2 and TRBJ2-3, is EAGVAQSPRYKIIEKRQSVAFWCNPISGHATLYWYQQILGQGPKLLIQFQNNGVVDDSQLPKDRFSAERLKGVDSTLKIQPAKLEDSAVYLCASSRSGSSTDTQYFGPGTRLTVL.

This clone was recorded a few times. The chain links TRBV6-1 to TRBJ1-2; the match to TRBD1 covers 9 bases. The CDR3 consists of 15 residues. V trimming: 8 bases; J trimming: 3 bases; junction bases outside the gene matches: 10. The germline gives CDR1 MNHNS, CDR2 SASEGT. This CDR3 is CASCPGTGNDYGYTF. The DNA for the CDR3 is TGTGCCAGCTGCCCTGGGACAGGGAATGACTATGGCTACACCTTC.

The chain combines TRBV12-5 with TRBJ2-6; D gene ambiguous. Trimming pared 7 bases from V and 12 bases from J, leaving 16 bases between. The CDR3 covers 13 residues. Germline CDR1 reads LGHNT; CDR2 reads FRNRAP. The CDR3 region is CASATIVPFVLTF. In nucleotides, the CDR3 is TGTGCTAGTGCCACAATCGTCCCATTCGTCCTGACTTTC.

The chain carries TRBV9 and TRBJ2-1, with TRBD1 identical over 7 bases. CDR3 length equals 15 residues. Germline CDR1 and CDR2: SGDLS and YYNGEE. With 7 bases clipped from V and 7 bases from J, the junction kept 14 bases outside the gene matches. The CDR3 reads CASSGGQGEKNEQFF. The CDR3 DNA is TGTGCCAGCTCAGGGGGTCAGGGAGAGAAAAATGAGCAGTTCTTC.

The CDR3 DNA reads as TGTGCCAGCGGCTGGGCAGGGATGAACACCGGGGAGCTGTTTTTT. This codes for CASGWAGMNTGELFF. V gene TRBV11-2 combines with J gene TRBJ2-2; TRBD1 is a possible D gene (5 bases). Trimming cost V 8 bases and J 1 base, with 14 bases left between them. Germline values: CDR1 SGHAT, CDR2 FQNNGV. CDR3 size: 15 residues.

The rearrangement joins TRBV5-4 to TRBJ2-7; D unresolved. CDR1 and CDR2 from the germline V gene are SGHNT and YYREEE (reference sequence). The V end lost 0 bases, the J end lost 6 bases, and 10 bases lay between the germline ends. The CDR3 has 13 amino acids. As DNA, the CDR3 is TGTGCCAGCAGCTTGGTCGAGCGTCGCGAGCAGTACTTC. This encodes CASSLVERREQYF.

This CDR3 is CASSLASGGSTDTQYF. The CDR3 coding sequence is TGTGCCAGCAGCTTAGCTAGCGGGGGTAGCACAGATACGCAGTATTTT. The chain couples TRBV7-3 to TRBJ2-3; 10 nucleotides line up with TRBD2. This CDR3 region has 16 residues. The germline V gene has CDR1 SGHTA and CDR2 FQGTGA. V shed 2 bases, J shed 0 bases, and the junction held 2 bases outside the gene matches. Complete variable domain (other parts from reference TRBV7-3 and TRBJ2-3): GAGVSQTPSNKVTEKGKYVELRCDPISGHTALYWYRQSLGQGPEFLIYFQGTGAADDSGLPNDRFFAVRPEGSVSTLKIQRTERGDSAVYLCASSLASGGSTDTQYFGPGTRLTVL.